This is a list of T cell receptor beta chains from one sample in a study of blood T cell repertoires in COVID-19. Repertoires were generated with immunoSEQ multiplex PCR, while TCRdb's copy carries only in-frame clones and drops some. There are around 63,000 clones in the sample; about 84% occur only once, and more than 5.5% lies in the top ten. Sequencing used peripheral blood. Receptors originate from a man aged 60 to 69 with acute or convalescent COVID-19. Both conserved end residues are part of each CDR3. Each record gives: D gene, J gene, clone size, V gene, CDR3 protein, CDR3 DNA. D genes are given only for firm matches. Some rows mark clone size as missing; the rest say once, few, many or name a class of expanded clone.

d_call: TRBD1; j_call: TRBJ1-1; clone_size: NA; v_call: TRBV29-1; cdr3_aa: CSVSDRGNTEAFF; cdr3_nt: TGCAGCGTGTCGGACAGGGGGAACACTGAAGCTTTCTTT
d_call: TRBD1; j_call: TRBJ1-6; clone_size: NA; v_call: TRBV14; cdr3_aa: CASSLRRDSFSYNSPLHF; cdr3_nt: TGTGCCAGCAGCCTTCGCCGGGACAGCTTCTCCTATAATTCACCCCTCCACTTT
d_call: NA; j_call: TRBJ1-2; clone_size: NA; v_call: TRBV19; cdr3_aa: CASSADTYGYTF; cdr3_nt: TGTGCCAGTAGTGCAGACACATATGGCTACACCTTC
d_call: TRBD2; j_call: TRBJ2-7; clone_size: NA; v_call: TRBV3-1/TRBV3-2; cdr3_aa: CASSPSSGGDYEQYF; cdr3_nt: TGTGCCAGCAGCCCCTCTAGCGGGGGGGACTACGAGCAGTACTTC
d_call: NA; j_call: TRBJ1-1; clone_size: NA; v_call: TRBV6-1; cdr3_aa: CASSEVGVEAFF; cdr3_nt: TGTGCCAGCAGTGAAGTCGGAGTTGAAGCTTTCTTT
d_call: TRBD2; j_call: TRBJ2-1; clone_size: NA; v_call: TRBV11-3; cdr3_aa: CASSLEFGRGGYNEQFF; cdr3_nt: TGTGCCAGCAGCTTAGAGTTCGGGCGGGGGGGCTACAATGAGCAGTTCTTC
d_call: NA; j_call: TRBJ1-2; clone_size: NA; v_call: TRBV5-5; cdr3_aa: CASRAGTSYGYTF; cdr3_nt: TGTGCCAGCAGGGCCGGGACAAGCTATGGCTACACCTTC
d_call: NA; j_call: TRBJ1-2; clone_size: few; v_call: TRBV6-6; cdr3_aa: CASSYSGLGGYTF; cdr3_nt: TGTGCCAGCAGTTACTCTGGGCTTGGCGGCTACACCTTC
d_call: NA; j_call: TRBJ1-2; clone_size: NA; v_call: TRBV29-1; cdr3_aa: CSVGGQLKLSNYGYTF; cdr3_nt: TGCAGCGTGGGAGGGCAGCTAAAGCTGAGTAACTATGGCTACACCTTC
d_call: TRBD2; j_call: TRBJ2-2; clone_size: few; v_call: TRBV5-1; cdr3_aa: CASSPGLAAGNTGELFF; cdr3_nt: TGCGCCAGCAGCCCGGGACTAGCCGCCGGGAACACCGGGGAGCTGTTTTTT
d_call: TRBD2; j_call: TRBJ2-5; clone_size: NA; v_call: TRBV3-1/TRBV3-2; cdr3_aa: CASRQWAASGGSETQYF; cdr3_nt: TGTGCCAGCAGGCAGTGGGCGGCTAGCGGGGGGTCAGAGACCCAGTACTTC
d_call: NA; j_call: TRBJ1-2; clone_size: once; v_call: TRBV28; cdr3_aa: CASQVGGKNYGYTF; cdr3_nt: TGTGCCAGCCAAGTCGGGGGGAAAAACTATGGCTACACCTTC
d_call: NA; j_call: TRBJ1-6; clone_size: few; v_call: TRBV30; cdr3_aa: CAWSGGWTATNSPLHF; cdr3_nt: TGTGCCTGGAGTGGGGGTTGGACAGCAACTAATTCACCCCTCCACTTT
d_call: TRBD1; j_call: TRBJ1-4; clone_size: NA; v_call: TRBV25-1; cdr3_aa: CASSVGGDSEKLFF; cdr3_nt: TGTGCCAGCAGTGTAGGGGGCGATAGTGAAAAACTGTTTTTT
d_call: NA; j_call: TRBJ2-4; clone_size: NA; v_call: TRBV1; cdr3_aa: CTSSQMGLAAKNIQYF; cdr3_nt: TGCACCAGCAGCCAAATGGGGCTGGCGGCCAAAAACATTCAGTACTTC
d_call: TRBD1; j_call: TRBJ1-5; clone_size: NA; v_call: TRBV10-3; cdr3_aa: CAIKGQGDQPQHF; cdr3_nt: TGTGCCATCAAGGGCCAGGGGGATCAGCCCCAGCATTTT
d_call: NA; j_call: TRBJ2-3; clone_size: NA; v_call: TRBV7-2; cdr3_aa: CASSLGLRISTDTQYF; cdr3_nt: TGTGCCAGCAGCTTAGGATTGCGGATAAGCACAGATACGCAGTATTTT
d_call: NA; j_call: TRBJ1-6; clone_size: NA; v_call: TRBV6-1; cdr3_aa: CASSEARAGNSPLHF; cdr3_nt: TGTGCCAGCAGTGAAGCCCGGGCAGGGAATTCACCCCTCCACTTT
d_call: TRBD2; j_call: TRBJ2-5; clone_size: NA; v_call: TRBV18; cdr3_aa: CASSPLPAGLAGAPKETQYF; cdr3_nt: TGTGCCAGCTCACCCCTCCCAGCGGGACTAGCGGGGGCACCTAAAGAGACCCAGTACTTC
d_call: TRBD1; j_call: TRBJ2-6; clone_size: NA; v_call: TRBV5-1; cdr3_aa: CASSSTGRGANVLTF; cdr3_nt: TGCGCCAGCAGCTCGACAGGGAGAGGGGCCAACGTCCTGACTTTC
d_call: NA; j_call: TRBJ1-1; clone_size: NA; v_call: TRBV7-9; cdr3_aa: CASSLQGKAEAFF; cdr3_nt: TGTGCCAGCAGCTTACAGGGAAAAGCTGAAGCTTTCTTT
d_call: TRBD2; j_call: TRBJ2-2; clone_size: NA; v_call: TRBV3-1/TRBV3-2; cdr3_aa: CASRPLAGGPTGELFF; cdr3_nt: TGTGCCAGCAGACCCCTAGCGGGGGGCCCGACCGGGGAGCTGTTTTTT
d_call: TRBD2; j_call: TRBJ2-5; clone_size: NA; v_call: TRBV9; cdr3_aa: CASSPGLAGDRETQYF; cdr3_nt: TGTGCCAGCAGCCCGGGACTAGCGGGGGATAGGGAGACCCAGTACTTC
d_call: NA; j_call: TRBJ1-2; clone_size: NA; v_call: TRBV6-5; cdr3_aa: CASRWGQQNYGYTF; cdr3_nt: TGTGCCAGCAGGTGGGGGCAGCAAAACTATGGCTACACCTTC
d_call: NA; j_call: TRBJ2-5; clone_size: NA; v_call: TRBV5-4; cdr3_aa: CASSFIGSETQYF; cdr3_nt: TGTGCCAGCAGCTTTATCGGGTCAGAGACCCAGTACTTC
d_call: NA; j_call: TRBJ2-1; clone_size: once; v_call: TRBV7-3; cdr3_aa: CASSLMGGTYYNEQFF; cdr3_nt: TGTGCCAGCAGCTTAATGGGAGGCACCTACTACAATGAGCAGTTCTTC
d_call: TRBD2; j_call: TRBJ2-5; clone_size: few; v_call: TRBV9; cdr3_aa: CASSVAPLAGGETQYF; cdr3_nt: TGTGCCAGCAGCGTAGCTCCTCTAGCGGGGGGAGAGACCCAGTACTTC
d_call: NA; j_call: TRBJ1-4; clone_size: NA; v_call: TRBV7-9; cdr3_aa: CASSLYGTVEKLFF; cdr3_nt: TGTGCCAGCAGCTTATATGGAACAGTCGAAAAACTGTTTTTT
d_call: TRBD2; j_call: TRBJ2-1; clone_size: NA; v_call: TRBV6-6; cdr3_aa: CASSYRGENYNEQFF; cdr3_nt: TGTGCCAGCAGTTACCGGGGGGAAAACTACAATGAGCAGTTCTTC
d_call: NA; j_call: TRBJ1-1; clone_size: NA; v_call: TRBV30; cdr3_aa: CAWSLGRANTEAFF; cdr3_nt: TGTGCCTGGAGTTTGGGCAGGGCGAACACTGAAGCTTTCTTT
d_call: NA; j_call: TRBJ2-5; clone_size: NA; v_call: TRBV27; cdr3_aa: CASSFEGGPGETQYF; cdr3_nt: TGTGCCAGCAGTTTTGAGGGGGGGCCGGGGGAGACCCAGTACTTC
d_call: TRBD2; j_call: TRBJ2-5; clone_size: NA; v_call: TRBV5-4; cdr3_aa: CASSGGAGGRRETQYF; cdr3_nt: TGTGCCAGCAGCGGCGGAGCGGGGGGAAGGAGAGAGACCCAGTACTTC
d_call: NA; j_call: TRBJ2-3; clone_size: NA; v_call: TRBV7-2; cdr3_aa: CASSLAQRVLTDTQYF; cdr3_nt: TGTGCCAGCAGCTTAGCGCAGCGGGTGCTTACAGATACGCAGTATTTT
d_call: NA; j_call: TRBJ1-1; clone_size: NA; v_call: TRBV10-2; cdr3_aa: CASTERAMNTEAFF; cdr3_nt: TGCGCCAGCACGGAGAGGGCCATGAACACTGAAGCTTTCTTT
d_call: NA; j_call: TRBJ2-5; clone_size: NA; v_call: TRBV14; cdr3_aa: CASLPDWGELGETQYF; cdr3_nt: TGTGCCAGCTTGCCGGACTGGGGGGAGTTAGGAGAGACCCAGTACTTC
d_call: NA; j_call: TRBJ2-2; clone_size: NA; v_call: TRBV28; cdr3_aa: CASSQEYGELFF; cdr3_nt: TGTGCCAGCAGCCAGGAATACGGGGAGCTGTTTTTT
d_call: NA; j_call: TRBJ2-2; clone_size: NA; v_call: TRBV25-1; cdr3_aa: CASSAAGAYTGELFF; cdr3_nt: TGTGCCAGCAGTGCCGCGGGGGCTTACACCGGGGAGCTGTTTTTT
d_call: TRBD1; j_call: TRBJ1-2; clone_size: NA; v_call: TRBV28; cdr3_aa: CASSSRQGAFYGYTF; cdr3_nt: TGTGCCAGCAGTTCCCGACAGGGGGCGTTCTATGGCTACACCTTC
d_call: NA; j_call: TRBJ1-2; clone_size: NA; v_call: TRBV7-2; cdr3_aa: CAAPREDTPRGYTF; cdr3_nt: TGTGCCGCCCCTCGGGAGGATACCCCTCGTGGCTACACCTTC
d_call: NA; j_call: TRBJ2-2; clone_size: few; v_call: TRBV11-2; cdr3_aa: CASGLGGTNTGELFF; cdr3_nt: TGTGCCAGCGGCTTAGGAGGGACAAATACCGGGGAGCTGTTTTTT
d_call: NA; j_call: TRBJ2-5; clone_size: NA; v_call: TRBV5-1; cdr3_aa: CASSPVTGGPQETQYF; cdr3_nt: TGCGCCAGCAGCCCGGTCACAGGCGGACCACAAGAGACCCAGTACTTC
d_call: TRBD1; j_call: TRBJ2-3; clone_size: NA; v_call: TRBV27; cdr3_aa: CASREGQGAADTQYF; cdr3_nt: TGTGCCAGCAGAGAGGGACAGGGGGCCGCAGATACGCAGTATTTT
d_call: NA; j_call: TRBJ2-5; clone_size: NA; v_call: TRBV28; cdr3_aa: CASSKGPTKTQYF; cdr3_nt: TGTGCCAGCAGTAAGGGTCCGACTAAGACCCAGTACTTC
d_call: NA; j_call: TRBJ2-3; clone_size: NA; v_call: TRBV5-4; cdr3_aa: CASSLVGASTDTQYF; cdr3_nt: TGTGCCAGCAGCTTGGTGGGGGCTAGCACAGATACGCAGTATTTT
d_call: NA; j_call: TRBJ2-7; clone_size: NA; v_call: TRBV5-6; cdr3_aa: CASRWRGSYEQYF; cdr3_nt: TGTGCCAGCAGGTGGCGGGGCTCCTACGAGCAGTACTTC
d_call: TRBD1; j_call: TRBJ1-3; clone_size: NA; v_call: TRBV9; cdr3_aa: CASSVEGATGNTIYF; cdr3_nt: TGTGCCAGCAGCGTAGAGGGGGCTACTGGAAACACCATATATTTT
d_call: NA; j_call: TRBJ1-6; clone_size: NA; v_call: TRBV11-2; cdr3_aa: CASSPTRGLWNSPLHF; cdr3_nt: TGTGCCAGCAGCCCGACGAGAGGCCTTTGGAATTCACCCCTCCACTTT
d_call: TRBD2; j_call: TRBJ2-7; clone_size: NA; v_call: TRBV27; cdr3_aa: CASSSIGRTSSYEQYF; cdr3_nt: TGTGCCAGCAGTTCAATTGGACGGACTAGCTCCTACGAGCAGTACTTC
d_call: NA; j_call: TRBJ1-3; clone_size: NA; v_call: TRBV7-9; cdr3_aa: CASSFPGVGSGNTIYF; cdr3_nt: TGTGCCAGCAGCTTCCCGGGGGTCGGCTCTGGAAACACCATATATTTT